Listed here are 2 T cell receptor beta chains from one sample, sequenced in a study of Ad26.COV2.S vaccination and SARS-CoV-2 variants. Clones were read by immunoSEQ multiplex PCR, and TCRdb kept only the in-frame ones, dropping some. The table includes roughly 510,000 clones, roughly 85% detected once. Described treatment: about 20 received Ad26.COV2.S at low or high dose, single or two shots; about 5 received placebo; per-sample allocation not given. Samples were taken on day 63 after the first vaccine or placebo injection. Specimen: peripheral blood, collected in a trial of Ad26.COV2.S vaccine versus placebo. These receptor sequences come from a person between 18 and 59 years old who received the Ad26.COV2.S COVID-19 vaccine or a placebo.

This chain links TRBV27 with TRBJ2-1; 8 bases match TRBD2. The CDR3 sequence is 15 residues long. After removal of 6 bases from V and 4 bases from J, the junction contained 8 bases not matched to a gene. The germline V gene encodes CDR1 MNHEY and CDR2 SMNVEV (reference sequence). The chain's CDR3 is CASRPTLAGYNEQFF. DNA of the CDR3: TGTGCCAGCAGACCCACGTTAGCGGGATACAATGAGCAGTTCTTC.

The chain carries TRBV2 and TRBJ1-4; TRBD1 might be the D (5 bases). CDR1 is SNHLY and CDR2 is FYNNEI in the germline V gene. Trimming left V 7 bases short and J 7 bases short, with 19 bases between. The CDR3 sequence is 15 residues long. This chain's CDR3 is CASNMGRPGGEKLFF. CDR3 nucleotide sequence: TGTGCCAGCAACATGGGACGTCCCGGGGGTGAAAAACTGTTTTTT.